Listed below are T cell receptor beta chains from one sample, sequenced in a study of T cells in Graves' hyperthyroidism and ophthalmopathy. TCRdb recomputed calls from the multiplex PCR reads with MiXCR, one row per CDR3 protein. Of around 350,000 distinct CDR3 sequences listed, approximately 14% are singletons. The specimen was blood. Receptor source: a woman aged 18-29 years with Graves' hyperthyroidism that later progressed to Graves' ophthalmopathy. The CDR3 runs from the conserved cysteine through the conserved F or W. Fields, in order: V gene, CDR3 protein.

>TRBV7-9
CASSLLSGGDTQYF
>TRBV7-2
CASSFSGLANTGELFF
>TRBV20-1
CSARAGGFNSPLHF
>TRBV28
CASSLWAAGEVGGYGYTF
>TRBV29-1
CSVEGGQDTDTQYF
>TRBV12-3/TRBV12-4
CASLMGLAGDTGELFF
>TRBV15
CATSLTAIETQYF
>TRBV5-1
CASSSMTRTGETQYF
>TRBV11-2
CASSLAGTSGADTQYF
>TRBV7-2
CASSLEPRTLGAFF
>TRBV28
CASRPGGLLQETQYF
>TRBV15
CATSRDISPGELFF
>TRBV3-1
CASSQMIPGIQPQHF
>TRBV12-3/TRBV12-4
CASRRADLGYTF
>TRBV7-9
CASSSAGGIPTDTQYF
>TRBV30
CAWPQAGVIYEQYF
>TRBV2
CASRTGQGLNTEAFF
>TRBV5-1
CASSQETGSTIYF
>TRBV6-1
CASSEALKNQPQHF
>TRBV15
CATSSRLNTEAFF
>TRBV24-1
CATSDTHLGNYEKLFF
>TRBV6-2/TRBV6-3
CASSDLAGGPNEQFF
>TRBV24-1
CATSDSDRTFYGYTF
>TRBV7-3
CASSQGQGHMNTEAFF
>TRBV18
CASSPTGAARLTDTQYF
>TRBV12-3/TRBV12-4
CASRAVPGEQFF
>TRBV3-1
CASSQAPYQETQYF
>TRBV3-1
CASSPTLWRSYNEQFF
>TRBV15
CATSIFTASTDTQYF
>TRBV24-1
CATSAPPGQGLSEQYF
>TRBV7-6
CASSPAQGYNSPLHF
>TRBV20-1
CSARDRGVNGELFF
>TRBV11-2
CASSLQGLAGFEQYF
>TRBV2
CASSAETGGNTEAFF
>TRBV14
CASSQEREQYF
>TRBV13
CASRVWRVDEQYF
>TRBV20-1
CSARDPGLAGGETQYF
>TRBV20-1
CSARDSDLGLWNIQYF
>TRBV6-2/TRBV6-3
CASSYGLSTSEQFF
>TRBV7-9
CASSDQGEETQYF
>TRBV4-1
CASSLERSLGANEKLFF
>TRBV28
CASSSGATGYEQYF
>TRBV6-1
CASSETFTEAFF
>TRBV4-1
CASSQDIREAQHF
>TRBV4-2
CASSQQTGTSAYEQYF
>TRBV20-1
CSASSITATEELFF